The entry below describes one T cell receptor beta chain. Seattle enrolled patients during active infection and tracked them longitudinally. This sample is drawn from a study of blood T cell repertoires in COVID-19. Across the whole study: Sites in the United States, Italy and Spain provided acute and convalescent COVID-19 samples.

CDR3 length equals 14 residues. J was trimmed by 3 bases and V by 6 bases; bases with no gene match: 4. CDR1 ENHRY and CDR2 SYGVKD come from the germline V gene. TCRdb keeps only in-frame clones here, not all; method: immunoSEQ multiplex PCR. Of about 160,000 clones listed, more than 85% are singletons. This TCR derives from an older woman with COVID-19, enrolled during active disease. V gene TRBV10-3 combines with J gene TRBJ1-1; TRBD1 matches 10 bases. The specimen was peripheral blood. CDR3 bases: TGTGCCATCAGAGAGACAGGGGGCGACACTGAAGCTTTCTTT. Encoded protein: CAIRETGGDTEAFF.